The clone carrying this TCR beta chain has a count of ten or more. Its antigen is unidentified. The sample comes from a study of identical twins. Study-level points and caveats: Less excess twin sharing appeared in beta out-of-frame sequences. Insertions were reduced in abundant cord blood beta clonotypes but not in memory repertoires.

The CDR3 loop spans 12 amino acids. Trimming cost V 5 bases and J 0 bases, with 2 bases left between them. Germline CDR1 is MNHEY and CDR2 is SMNVEV (reference sequence). Addition of a universal primer site occurred through template switching, and cDNA carried unique molecular identifiers. TCRdb processed the 5' RACE reads anew with MiXCR; each CDR3 protein has one entry. The data show hundreds of thousands of distinct CDR3 sequences, 6.1% seen once. The receptor comes from a young man in good health. The chain has TRBV27 and TRBJ1-5, with unresolved D. Sequenced: naive T cells sorted from blood. Written as DNA, the CDR3 is TGTGCCAGCAGTGGTAGCAATCAGCCCCAGCATTTT. Amino acids: CASSGSNQPQHF.